One and the same sample provided the 20 T cell receptor beta chains below, sequenced in a study of technical replicates of blood from several donors. Assay: immunoSEQ multiplex PCR; the TCRdb copy retains only in-frame clones and omits some. Seen here are about 83,000 clones, 85% to 95% observed once, and the top ten hold roughly 0.25%. Sequencing used T cells isolated from PBMCs. The source of these receptors is a human donor in good health.

The chain is built from TRBV4-1 and TRBJ2-1; 7 bases align to TRBD2. The CDR3 runs 16 residues. Unmatched junction bases numbered 10, after V lost 1 base and J lost 7 bases. Germline V gene data show CDR1 as MGHRA and CDR2 as YSYEKL. CDR3 protein: CASSQAPGLSMNEQFF. CDR3 nucleotides: TGCGCCAGCAGCCAAGCCCCGGGACTATCTATGAATGAGCAGTTCTTC.

This chain connects TRBV29-1 to TRBJ1-2; D perhaps matches TRBD1 (6 bases). The germline CDR1 and CDR2 sequences are SQVTM and ANQGSEA. This CDR3 has 13 amino acids. V was trimmed by 2 bases and J by 3 bases, leaving 10 bases between them. CDR3 DNA sequence: TGCAGCGTTGAAAGGGACACCGACTATGGCTACACCTTC. As protein: CSVERDTDYGYTF.

V is TRBV25-1 and J is TRBJ1-5, with D perhaps matching TRBD1 (5 bases). The CDR3 covers 14 residues. V was clipped by 1 base and J by 6 bases, with 10 bases between them. Germline CDR1 reads MGHDK; CDR2 reads SYGVNS. The DNA for the CDR3 is TGTGCCAGCAGTGAATTAGGAGGGGTTCAGCCCCAGCATTTT. Its protein product is CASSELGGVQPQHF. Full variable domain (remainder filled in from reference TRBV25-1 and TRBJ1-5): EADIYQTPRYLVIGTGKKITLECSQTMGHDKMYWYQQDPGMELHLIHYSYGVNSTEKGDLSSESTVSRIRTEHFPLTLESARPSHTSQYLCASSELGGVQPQHFGDGTRLSIL.

The J gene is TRBJ2-3, the V gene TRBV7-6; TRBD2 matches 15 bases. V lost 5 bases to trimming and J lost 6 bases; unmatched junction nucleotides: 3. The CDR3 is made up of 15 amino acids. Germline V gene sequence: CDR1 SGHVS, CDR2 FNYEAQ. In nucleotides, the CDR3 is TGTGCCAGCAGCGGGACTAGCGGGAGGTTGGATACGCAGTATTTT. This sequence encodes CASSGTSGRLDTQYF.

J is TRBJ2-1 and V is TRBV30; 11 nucleotides match TRBD2. The CDR3 has 18 amino acids. Losses at the gene ends were 2 bases for V and 12 bases for J; bases not matched to a gene: 21. Germline-derived CDR1 and CDR2 are GTSNPN and SVGIG (reference sequence). The CDR3 protein is CAWSSRTPRGSGRARQFF. Written as DNA, the CDR3 is TGTGCCTGGAGTAGCCGAACTCCCCGTGGTAGCGGGAGGGCCCGGCAGTTCTTC.

V is TRBV7-9 and J is TRBJ2-7; TRBD2 matches at 10 bases. The CDR3 spans 14 residues. Trimming took 8 bases from V and 3 from J; bases not matched to a gene: 7. The germline gives CDR1 SEHNR, CDR2 FQNEAQ (reference sequence). The CDR3 protein is CASFRAGGIYEQYF. For the CDR3, the DNA is TGTGCCAGCTTCCGAGCGGGGGGGATCTACGAGCAGTACTTC. Full variable domain (missing parts from reference TRBV7-9 and TRBJ2-7): DTGVSQNPRHKITKRGQNVTFRCDPISEHNRLYWYRQTLGQGPEFLTYFQNEAQLEKSRLLSDRFSAERPKGSFSTLEIQRTEQGDSAMYLCASFRAGGIYEQYFGPGTRLTVT.

The chain is built from TRBV11-3 and TRBJ1-6; D is possibly TRBD1 (5 bases). In germline, CDR1 is SGHNT, CDR2 YENEEA. The V end lost 0 bases, the J end lost 16 bases, and 10 bases lay between the germline ends. The CDR3 runs 12 residues. The CDR3 is CASSLDPGYLHF. The CDR3 DNA is TGTGCCAGCAGCTTAGACCCAGGGTATCTCCACTTT.

V and J are TRBV28 and TRBJ2-7; tentatively, D is TRBD2 (5 bases). In germline, CDR1 is MDHEN, CDR2 SYDVKM. V lost 1 base to trimming and J lost 0 bases, with 7 bases between them. This CDR3 has 14 amino acids. For the CDR3, the DNA is TGTGCCAGCAGTTTATCGGGGTCCTCCTACGAGCAGTACTTC. Amino acids: CASSLSGSSYEQYF.

The chain employs TRBV11-1 and TRBJ1-1; D not certain. Trimming removed 6 bases from V and 0 bases from J, with 11 bases in between. CDR3 length equals 14 residues. Germline CDR1 is SGHAT and CDR2 is FQDESV (reference sequence). This CDR3 reads CASSTGLMNTEAFF. For the CDR3, the DNA is TGTGCCAGCAGTACTGGGCTCATGAACACTGAAGCTTTCTTT.

The V call is TRBV5-6, the J call TRBJ2-2; D is undetermined. Germline V gives CDR1 SGHDT, CDR2 YYEEEE. There are 12 residues in the CDR3. Between the trimmed V and J ends, which lost 2 bases and 5 bases, there was a span of 4 bases. The CDR3 nucleotides read TGTGCCAGCAGCTTATATACCGGGGAGCTGTTTTTT. The encoded protein is CASSLYTGELFF.

The chain joins TRBV6-4 to TRBJ1-2; 7 bases are shared with TRBD1. The CDR3 runs to 13 residues. In germline, CDR1 is MRHNA, CDR2 SNTAGT. J was trimmed by 7 bases and V by 5 bases; bases with no gene match: 7. The chain's CDR3 is CASSRTGLLGYTF. CDR3 nucleotide sequence: TGTGCCAGCAGTCGGACAGGCCTTCTTGGCTACACCTTC.

This chain uses TRBV5-5 with TRBJ2-7; 7 nucleotides align to TRBD2. With 1 base clipped from V and 0 bases from J, the junction kept 7 bases outside the gene matches. Germline CDR1 reads SGHKS; CDR2 reads YYEKEE (reference sequence). The CDR3 extends over 16 amino acids. The CDR3 DNA reads as TGTGCCAGCAGCTTGAGCGGGACGGCCAGCTCCTACGAGCAGTACTTC. This sequence encodes CASSLSGTASSYEQYF.

The chain uses TRBV5-1 and TRBJ2-5; TRBD1 aligns across 9 bases. The germline V gene encodes CDR1 SGHRS and CDR2 YFSETQ. The CDR3 length is 15 residues. V lost 3 bases, J lost 0 bases, and 3 bases stayed unmatched. CDR3 amino acids: CASSSGTGYQETQYF. The CDR3 coding sequence is TGCGCCAGCAGCTCCGGGACAGGGTACCAAGAGACCCAGTACTTC.

The rearrangement joins TRBV7-6 to TRBJ2-7, with TRBD2 identical over 12 bases. The V gene's germline CDR1 is SGHVS and CDR2 FNYEAQ. V was clipped by 4 bases and J by 5 bases; unmatched bases: 9. The CDR3 runs to 16 residues. In nucleotides, the CDR3 is TGTGCCAGCAGCTCACTAGCGGGAGGCGACCCGAACGAGCAGTACTTC. Encoded protein: CASSSLAGGDPNEQYF.

This chain uses TRBV11-2 with TRBJ2-7, with no clear D. Germline V gene lookup returns CDR1 SGHAT and CDR2 FQNNGV. The V and J ends lost 5 bases and 1 base respectively, with 15 bases between them. This CDR3 is built from 15 residues. CDR3 amino acids: CASSPHNTRSYEQYF. The DNA for the CDR3 is TGTGCCAGCAGCCCTCATAACACCAGATCCTACGAGCAGTACTTC.

V usage is TRBV6-1 and J usage is TRBJ2-7, with 7 bases fitting TRBD1. J was trimmed by 0 bases and V by 5 bases; bases with no gene match: 7. Germline CDR1 and CDR2: MNHNS and SASEGT. The CDR3 runs 15 residues. Written as DNA, the CDR3 is TGTGCCAGCAGTCCAGAGACAGGGAACTCCTACGAGCAGTACTTC. Translation gives CASSPETGNSYEQYF.

This chain links TRBV19 with TRBJ1-2; D gene uncertain. Trimming pared 10 bases from V and 4 bases from J, leaving 16 bases between. This CDR3 is built from 13 residues. CDR1 is LNHDA and CDR2 is SQIVND in the germline V gene (reference sequence). CDR3 sequence (DNA): TGTGCCACGGGTTGGAGGGAAGGCTATGGCTACACCTTC. This translates into CATGWREGYGYTF.

The chain carries TRBV27 and TRBJ2-7; D is uncertain. V shed 2 bases and J shed 1 base, with 6 bases lying between them. This CDR3 region has 13 residues. Germline loops: CDR1 MNHEY, CDR2 SMNVEV (reference sequence). The CDR3 spells CASSLDTSYEQYF. The DNA for the CDR3 is TGTGCCAGCAGTTTAGACACTTCCTACGAGCAGTACTTC.

The genes are TRBV9 and TRBJ2-1; possibly TRBD2 for D (6 bases). Trimming removed 2 bases from V and 4 bases from J, with 10 bases in between. This CDR3 has 14 amino acids. Germline lookup yields CDR1 SGDLS and CDR2 YYNGEE. CDR3 nucleotides: TGTGCCAGCAGCGTTAGCGGACTATACAATGAGCAGTTCTTC. Encoded protein: CASSVSGLYNEQFF.

The chain carries TRBV5-1 and TRBJ2-3; 7 bases are a match to TRBD2. Germline V gene lookup returns CDR1 SGHRS and CDR2 YFSETQ. The CDR3 has 15 residues. The V gene end was trimmed by 4 bases and the J gene end by 2 bases; junction bases not matched to a gene: 7. The CDR3 DNA sequence: TGCGCCAGCAGCCCTCCGGGGGGAGCCACAGATACGCAGTATTTT. Its translation is CASSPPGGATDTQYF.